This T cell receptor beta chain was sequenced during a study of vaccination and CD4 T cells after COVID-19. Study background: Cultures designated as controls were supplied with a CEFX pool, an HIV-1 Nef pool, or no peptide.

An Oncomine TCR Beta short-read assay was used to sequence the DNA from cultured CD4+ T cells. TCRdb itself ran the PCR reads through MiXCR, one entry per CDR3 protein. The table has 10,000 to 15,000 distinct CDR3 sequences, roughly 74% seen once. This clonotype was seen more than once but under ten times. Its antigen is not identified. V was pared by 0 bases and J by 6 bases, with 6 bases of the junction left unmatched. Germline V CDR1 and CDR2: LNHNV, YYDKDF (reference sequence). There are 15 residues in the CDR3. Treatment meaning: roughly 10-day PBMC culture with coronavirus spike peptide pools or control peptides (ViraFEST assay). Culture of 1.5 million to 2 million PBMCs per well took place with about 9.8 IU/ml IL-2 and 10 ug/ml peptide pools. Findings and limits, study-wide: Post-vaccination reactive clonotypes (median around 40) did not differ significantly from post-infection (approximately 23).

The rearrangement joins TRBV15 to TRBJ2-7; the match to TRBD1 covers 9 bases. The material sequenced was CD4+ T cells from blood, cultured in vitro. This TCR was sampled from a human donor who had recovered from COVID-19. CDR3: CATSRERQGESEQYF. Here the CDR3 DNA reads TGTGCCACCAGCAGAGAGCGACAGGGGGAGAGCGAGCAGTACTTC.